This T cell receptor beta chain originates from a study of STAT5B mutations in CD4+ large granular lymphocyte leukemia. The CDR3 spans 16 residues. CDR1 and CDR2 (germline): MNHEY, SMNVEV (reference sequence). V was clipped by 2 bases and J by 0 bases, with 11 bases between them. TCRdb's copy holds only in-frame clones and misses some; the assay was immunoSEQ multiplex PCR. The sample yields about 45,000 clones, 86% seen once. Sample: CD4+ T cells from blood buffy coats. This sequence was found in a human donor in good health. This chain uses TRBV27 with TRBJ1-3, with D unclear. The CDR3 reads CASSLRSPYSGNTIYF. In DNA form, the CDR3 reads TGTGCCAGCAGTTTACGCTCGCCGTACTCTGGAAACACCATATATTTT.